The entry below gives a single T cell receptor beta chain sequence along with its context. V lost 7 bases to trimming and J lost 0 bases; unmatched junction nucleotides: 8. The CDR3 loop spans 15 amino acids. The germline gives CDR1 SGHRS, CDR2 YFSETQ. Reverse transcription of extracted RNA yielded cDNA, which provided the sequencing template. Here immunoSEQ multiplex PCR was the method, and the copy in TCRdb shows in-frame clones only, minus some. The sample carries 120,000 to 150,000 clones, around 50% recorded once. This entry belongs to a study of CD8+ T cells in alopecia areata. This clonotype was obtained from a human donor with alopecia areata. Sequenced: CD4+ T cells sorted from blood. The chain recombines TRBV5-1 with TRBJ2-3, with 7 bases identical to TRBD2. The CDR3 region is CASSPGGGSTDTQYF. The CDR3 DNA is TGCGCCAGCTCCCCGGGCGGGGGAAGCACAGATACGCAGTATTTT.